This T cell receptor (beta chain) originates from a study of cytomegalovirus exposure and HLA in healthy donors. The CDR3 loop spans 14 amino acids. Germline CDR1 is MGHDK and CDR2 is SYGVNS. The germline V and J ends were trimmed by 4 bases and 4 bases, with 13 bases remaining between them. The primer mix had 60 Vbeta and 13 Jbeta primers. Measured with immunoSEQ multiplex PCR; TCRdb has only the in-frame clones, and not every one. The profile shows some 120,000 clones, 60% to 85% of them singletons. This chain links TRBV25-1 with TRBJ2-5; tentatively, D is TRBD1 (6 bases). The receptor's source is a man aged 30 to 45 in good health and CMV-seronegative. Sequenced input: PBMCs. CDR3 coding DNA: TGTGCCAGCAGTGCTTCAGGGGCCCCAGAGACCCAGTACTTC. It translates to CASSASGAPETQYF.